The rows below give T cell receptor beta chains drawn from one sample of a study of tissue-resident memory T cells in lung cancer. From the reads, TCRdb called clonotypes with MiXCR, one entry per CDR3 protein. The table records 300 to 400 distinct CDR3 sequences, under 30% of them present only once. Material: CD103+ CD8+ T cells from lung tumor tissue. The receptors stem from a human donor with treatment-naive lung cancer (subtype not recorded). Each CDR3 is given with its conserved first and last residue. Each record gives: V gene, D gene, clone size, J gene, CDR3 DNA, CDR3 protein. The D gene is left open where the match is weak. Size is stated for part of the rows, as once, few or many counts, or as a class when the clone is expanded.

TRBV4-3,NA,NA,TRBJ2-5,TGCGCCAGCAGCCAAGATGGCGGGGGCAGGGAGACCCAGTACTTC,CASSQDGGGRETQYF
TRBV6-2/TRBV6-3,TRBD2,few,TRBJ2-7,TGTGCCAGCAGTTGGGAGGGCCCCTACGAGCAGTACTTC,CASSWEGPYEQYF
TRBV9,TRBD2,few,TRBJ2-3,TGTGCCAGCAGCGTATATACTAGCGGGAGCACAGATACGCAGTATTTT,CASSVYTSGSTDTQYF
TRBV7-9,TRBD2,large,TRBJ2-5,TGTGCCAGCAGCTCCCCGGGACTAGCGTCGGAGACCCAGTACTTC,CASSSPGLASETQYF
TRBV27,NA,few,TRBJ1-1,TGTGCCAGCAGCCAGACGCAGAAAAAAGCTTTCTTT,CASSQTQKKAFF
TRBV5-4,NA,NA,TRBJ2-1,TGTTCCAGCAGCTTGGACGGGTCCTACAATGAGCAGTTCTTC,CSSSLDGSYNEQFF
TRBV4-2,TRBD1,large,TRBJ2-5,TGTGCCAGCAGCCCCTCCGGGACAGGGGGCGAGGAGACCCAGTACTTC,CASSPSGTGGEETQYF
TRBV27,TRBD2,large,TRBJ2-5,TGTGCCAGCAGTTCACTAGCGGGGACCTTGTACCAAGAGACCCAGTACTTC,CASSSLAGTLYQETQYF
TRBV7-9,TRBD1,once,TRBJ2-7,TGTGCCAGCAGCTCACAGGGGGCGAGGGCGACCGAGCAGTACTTC,CASSSQGARATEQYF
TRBV7-2,TRBD2,large,TRBJ2-1,TGTGCCAGCAGCTTAGGACTAGCGGCTGGCAATGAGCAGTTCTTC,CASSLGLAAGNEQFF
TRBV28,NA,medium-sized,TRBJ1-1,TGTGCCAGCAGTTTAAGACTCCCCGGGCACACTGAAGCTTTCTTT,CASSLRLPGHTEAFF
TRBV4-1,TRBD2,large,TRBJ2-7,TGCGCCAGCAGCCACGTCGGGACTAGCGGTTACGAGCAGTACTTC,CASSHVGTSGYEQYF
TRBV5-1,TRBD1,large,TRBJ2-2,TGCGCCAGCACCCTGTCCCCGGGACAGGGGGCCTCCGGGGAGCTGTTTTTT,CASTLSPGQGASGELFF
TRBV6-5,TRBD1,large,TRBJ2-7,TGTGCCAGCAGTCCGTCGGGACAGGACTACGAGCAGTACTTC,CASSPSGQDYEQYF
TRBV27,TRBD1,NA,TRBJ2-3,TGTGCCAGCAGTTTACGACAGGGAGAGGTCACAGATACGCAGTATTTT,CASSLRQGEVTDTQYF
TRBV24-1,NA,NA,TRBJ2-6,TGTGCCACCATTCGGACCGGGGGTGCTGGGGCCAACGTCCTGACTTTC,CATIRTGGAGANVLTF
TRBV28,NA,few,TRBJ2-1,TGTGCCAGCAGTTTTCACAATGAGCAGTTCTTC,CASSFHNEQFF
TRBV2,NA,NA,TRBJ2-7,TGTGCCAGCACCGTGGCTGATTCCTACGAGCAGTACTTC,CASTVADSYEQYF
TRBV27,TRBD2,NA,TRBJ2-7,TGTGCCAGCAGTTTGGGTCCGGGGACTAGCGTCTACGAGCAGTACTTC,CASSLGPGTSVYEQYF
TRBV7-7,TRBD2,few,TRBJ2-5,TGTGCTAGCAGCCCCAGTGGAGTAGCGGGAGACGTGGAGACCCAGTACTTC,CASSPSGVAGDVETQYF
TRBV27,TRBD2,NA,TRBJ2-3,TGTGCCAGCAGTTTATCCCCGGGACTAGCGGACACAGATACGCAGTATTTT,CASSLSPGLADTDTQYF
TRBV10-3,NA,large,TRBJ2-7,TGTGCCATCAGCCCAGGGGACACAGCCTACGAGCAGTACTTC,CAISPGDTAYEQYF
TRBV6-1,NA,large,TRBJ2-7,TGTGCCAGCAGTGAAGTTGTCGGAGGGCTCGAGCAGTACTTC,CASSEVVGGLEQYF
TRBV3-1,NA,large,TRBJ2-1,TGTGCCAGCAGCCAAGTTGGAGGGGGGGTTAATGAGCAGTTCTTC,CASSQVGGGVNEQFF
TRBV7-7,TRBD2,NA,TRBJ2-5,TGTGCTAGCAGCCCCGGTGGAGTAGCGGGAGACGTGGAGACCCAGTACTTC,CASSPGGVAGDVETQYF
TRBV29-1,TRBD2,medium-sized,TRBJ2-2,TGCAGCGTTAAGCGGGAGGGCACCGGGGAGCTGTTTTTT,CSVKREGTGELFF
TRBV10-3,NA,once,TRBJ2-1,TGTGCCATCAGTGGAACTAGCCCCTACAATGAGCAGTTCTTC,CAISGTSPYNEQFF
TRBV4-2,NA,large,TRBJ2-6,TGTGCCAGCAGCCAAGAGGAAGGGAGTGGGGCCAACGTCCTGACTTTC,CASSQEEGSGANVLTF
TRBV12-3/TRBV12-4,TRBD2,medium-sized,TRBJ2-7,TGTGCCAGCAGCAGCGGGACCCACTCCTACGAGCAGTACTTC,CASSSGTHSYEQYF
TRBV20-1,NA,large,TRBJ1-1,TGCAGTGCTAGGCCGGTGGGGAACACTGAAGCTTTCTTT,CSARPVGNTEAFF
TRBV24-1,NA,NA,TRBJ1-5,TGTGCCACCATTCGGACCGGGGGTGCTGGCAATCAGCCCCAGCATTTT,CATIRTGGAGNQPQHF
TRBV7-2,NA,NA,TRBJ1-2,TGTGCCAGCAGCTTAGCTGTTGGGATTACTAACTATGGTTACACCTTC,CASSLAVGITNYGYTF
TRBV5-5,NA,large,TRBJ2-1,TGTGCCAGCAGCTTGGGAGTGGAGAATGAGCAGTTCTTC,CASSLGVENEQFF
TRBV9,NA,hyperexpanded,TRBJ2-2,TGTGCCAGCAGCGCAGGGAACACCGGGGAGCTGTTTTTT,CASSAGNTGELFF
TRBV7-9,NA,medium-sized,TRBJ1-5,TGTGCCAGCAGCGCGACCGCTGCAGGTAATCAGCCCCAGCATTTT,CASSATAAGNQPQHF
TRBV6-6,NA,large,TRBJ2-2,TGTGCCAGCAGTTACTCGAGGTCAATTAACACCGGGGAGCTGTTTTTT,CASSYSRSINTGELFF
TRBV6-6,NA,NA,TRBJ1-5,TGTGCCAGCAGTTACCCTGGGGATCAGCCCCAGCATTTT,CASSYPGDQPQHF
TRBV7-8,NA,hyperexpanded,TRBJ2-3,TGTGCCAGCAGCCTCCTGGGGGGCCAAGATACGCAGTATTTT,CASSLLGGQDTQYF
TRBV4-2,TRBD1,few,TRBJ1-4,TGTGCCAGCAGCCAAGACCCAGGGGGGACAGGGCTTTTGGAAAAACTGTTTTTT,CASSQDPGGTGLLEKLFF
TRBV2,NA,medium-sized,TRBJ1-4,TGTGCCAGCAGTTACCCGGCAACTAATGAAAAACTGTTTTTT,CASSYPATNEKLFF
TRBV27,TRBD1,NA,TRBJ1-6,TGTGCCAGCAGTTCTACAGGGGGTCTCCTCCACTTT,CASSSTGGLLHF
TRBV12-3/TRBV12-4,NA,few,TRBJ1-5,TGTGCCAGCAGTTTACAGGGTAGCAATCAGCCCCAGCATTTT,CASSLQGSNQPQHF
TRBV4-2,TRBD1,large,TRBJ1-6,TGTGCCAGCAGCCAAGCACAGGGGGCTGGTAATTCACCCCTCCACTTT,CASSQAQGAGNSPLHF
TRBV15,TRBD1,large,TRBJ2-4,TGTGCCACCAGCACAGACGGACAGGGTATAGACATTCAGTACTTC,CATSTDGQGIDIQYF
TRBV11-2,NA,NA,TRBJ1-2,TGTGCCAGCAGCTTAGGCGGGGGCCTCGATGGCTACACCTTC,CASSLGGGLDGYTF
TRBV2,NA,large,TRBJ2-3,TGTGCCAGCAGGGGGGGGGGCTTTGGAACAGATACGCAGTATTTT,CASRGGGFGTDTQYF
TRBV5-1,NA,large,TRBJ2-1,TGCGCCAGCAGCCCAAGTACTAGCAATGAGCAGTTCTTC,CASSPSTSNEQFF
TRBV12-3/TRBV12-4,NA,few,TRBJ2-1,TGTGCCAGCAGTTTGTACAATGAGCAGTTCTTC,CASSLYNEQFF
TRBV15,TRBD1,large,TRBJ2-5,TGTGCCACCAGCTATTACAGGGGAAAAGAGACCCAGTACTTC,CATSYYRGKETQYF
TRBV10-3,NA,large,TRBJ2-7,TGTGCCATCAGTGAGTCGATAGGGTACGAGCAGTACTTC,CAISESIGYEQYF
TRBV12-3/TRBV12-4,TRBD1,hyperexpanded,TRBJ2-3,TGTGCCAGCAGTCTACCAGCCGGGACAGGGGCCCTCACAGATACGCAGTATTTT,CASSLPAGTGALTDTQYF
TRBV13,TRBD1,large,TRBJ1-2,TGTGCCAGCAGCACCAGCCCAGGGGGCCGGGGCTACACCTTC,CASSTSPGGRGYTF
TRBV13,NA,large,TRBJ1-1,TGTGCCAGCAGCACCATACAGGAGCCGAACACTGAAGCTTTCTTT,CASSTIQEPNTEAFF
TRBV15,NA,NA,TRBJ2-1,TGTGCCACCAGCAGAGATTGGGGGAGCTCCTACAATGAGCAGTTCTTC,CATSRDWGSSYNEQFF
TRBV4-3,TRBD2,large,TRBJ2-1,TGCGCCAGCAGCCAAGGAGCGGGAGCCCCCGTTGAGCAGTTCTTC,CASSQGAGAPVEQFF